These T cell receptor beta chains were read from a single sample in a study of T-cell reconstitution after alpha-beta-depleted transplantation in children. TCRdb re-called the PCR reads through MiXCR, storing one row per CDR3 protein. The sample lists 150,000 to 200,000 distinct CDR3 sequences; more than 6.5% were seen once. The sample consisted of PBMCs from the stem cell graft donor, taken from the stem cell graft. Receptor source: a human donor who donated a stem cell graft to a child with Wiskott-Aldrich syndrome. Both conserved end residues are part of each CDR3. Fields, in order: D gene, V gene, clone size, J gene, CDR3 DNA, CDR3 protein. The D gene is left open where the match is weak. A clone size is listed for some rows: how often the clone was seen (once, few, many), or a class if it is expanded.

TRBD2,TRBV28,few,TRBJ2-6,TGTGCCAGCAGTTTATTCGGGGGGACTGGGGCCAACGTCCTGACTTTC,CASSLFGGTGANVLTF
-,TRBV20-1,few,TRBJ2-7,TGCAGTGCTAGAGTCCCTCAGGGGGGCCTGCGTGCGTCTACCTACGAGCAGTACTTC,CSARVPQGGLRASTYEQYF
-,TRBV18,-,TRBJ2-2,TGTGCCAGCTCACCACGGGGGGCCGCGAACACCGGGGAGCTGTTTTTT,CASSPRGAANTGELFF
-,TRBV20-1,many,TRBJ2-7,TGCAGTGCTAGAGATTCTAAGGGCCGGTACGAGCAGTACTTC,CSARDSKGRYEQYF
-,TRBV15,-,TRBJ2-5,TGTGCCACCAGTCAGCCGGGACCTTCGGAGACCCAGTACTTC,CATSQPGPSETQYF
TRBD2,TRBV7-9,many,TRBJ2-1,TGTGCCAGCAGCTTAGGTGGCGGGAGGGCCTACTACAATGAGCAGTTCTTC,CASSLGGGRAYYNEQFF
-,TRBV12-3/TRBV12-4,many,TRBJ1-5,TGTGCCAGCAGTTTAAGCTTGCGACTAAAAAATCAGCCCCAGCATTTT,CASSLSLRLKNQPQHF
-,TRBV20-1,many,TRBJ2-7,TGCAGTGCTAGAATAGGACACCCCCCCTACGAGCAGTACTTC,CSARIGHPPYEQYF
-,TRBV18,-,TRBJ2-1,TGTGCCAGCTCACCCTCAGTGTGGGAACCTCTAAACTCTCACAATGAGCAGTTCTTC,CASSPSVWEPLNSHNEQFF
-,TRBV12-3/TRBV12-4,many,TRBJ2-3,TGTGCCAGCAGTTTCCCCTCAGATACGCAGTATTTT,CASSFPSDTQYF
-,TRBV7-6,many,TRBJ1-5,TGTGCCAGCAGCTTAGGCCCGAATAGCAATCAGCCCCAGCATTTT,CASSLGPNSNQPQHF
TRBD2,TRBV5-1,many,TRBJ2-5,TGCGCCAGCAGCTTAGGGAGGGCTTCGGGCCTCCAAGAGACCCAGTACTTC,CASSLGRASGLQETQYF
-,TRBV7-8,-,TRBJ2-1,TGTGCCAGCAGCTTGTATGGGGAACTGATTAAAAAGAGCTCCTACAATGAGCAGTTCTTC,CASSLYGELIKKSSYNEQFF
-,TRBV11-2,-,TRBJ1-2,TGTGCCAGCAGCTTAGTTGGGGACTCGGCTGGCTACACCTTC,CASSLVGDSAGYTF
TRBD2,TRBV7-8,few,TRBJ2-2,TGTGCCAGCAGCCCCCGAGAGCGGGGGGGATGTTTTTTT,CASSPRERGGCFF
-,TRBV27,many,TRBJ1-5,TGTGCCAGCAGTTTGCAGGGGAATCAGCCCCAGCATTTT,CASSLQGNQPQHF
TRBD2,TRBV5-1,many,TRBJ2-1,TGCGCCAGCAGTCATCCTACGGGACTAGCGGGAGGTTATAAGTACAATGAGCAGTTCTTC,CASSHPTGLAGGYKYNEQFF
TRBD2,TRBV5-1,many,TRBJ2-1,TGCGCCAGCAGCTTGGAATTGACTAGCGGATACAATGAGCAGTTCTTC,CASSLELTSGYNEQFF
-,TRBV5-1,many,TRBJ2-3,TGCGCCAGCAGCTTGTCGTCCCGGGAAGATACGCAGTATTTT,CASSLSSREDTQYF
TRBD1,TRBV18,-,TRBJ1-4,TGTGCCAGCTCACCAACAGGGGAAGCTAATGAAAAACTGTTTTTT,CASSPTGEANEKLFF
TRBD2,TRBV5-1,many,TRBJ2-5,TGCGCCAGCAGCCCGATGGGACTAGTTGAGACCCAGTACTTC,CASSPMGLVETQYF